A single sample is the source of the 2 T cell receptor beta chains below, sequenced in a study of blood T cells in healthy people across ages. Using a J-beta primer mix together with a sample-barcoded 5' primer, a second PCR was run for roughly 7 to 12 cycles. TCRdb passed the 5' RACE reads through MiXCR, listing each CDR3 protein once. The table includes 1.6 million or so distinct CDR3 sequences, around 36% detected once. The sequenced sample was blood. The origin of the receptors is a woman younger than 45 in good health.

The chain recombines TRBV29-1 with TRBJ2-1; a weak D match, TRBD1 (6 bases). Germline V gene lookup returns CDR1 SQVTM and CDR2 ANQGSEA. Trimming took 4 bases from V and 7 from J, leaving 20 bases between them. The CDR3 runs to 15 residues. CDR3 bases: TGCAGCGTTGCGGGTCCACAGGGAATAGATAATGAGCAGTTCTTC. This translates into CSVAGPQGIDNEQFF.

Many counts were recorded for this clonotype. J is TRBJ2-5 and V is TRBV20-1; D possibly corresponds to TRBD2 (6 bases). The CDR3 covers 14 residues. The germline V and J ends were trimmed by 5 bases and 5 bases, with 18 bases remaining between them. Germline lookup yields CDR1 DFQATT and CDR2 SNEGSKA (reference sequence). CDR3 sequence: CSADRTTQFETQYF. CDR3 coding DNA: TGCAGTGCTGATAGGACTACTCAATTTGAGACCCAGTACTTC.